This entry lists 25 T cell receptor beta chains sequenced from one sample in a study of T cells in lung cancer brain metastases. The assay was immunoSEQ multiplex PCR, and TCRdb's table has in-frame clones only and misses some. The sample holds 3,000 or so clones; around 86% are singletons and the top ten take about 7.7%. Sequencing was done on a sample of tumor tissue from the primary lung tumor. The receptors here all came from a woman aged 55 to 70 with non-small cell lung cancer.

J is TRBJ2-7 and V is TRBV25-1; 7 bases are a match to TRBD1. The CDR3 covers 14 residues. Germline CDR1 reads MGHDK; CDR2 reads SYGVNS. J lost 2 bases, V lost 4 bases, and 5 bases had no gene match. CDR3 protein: CASSGRGKTYEQYF. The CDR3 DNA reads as TGTGCCAGCAGTGGCAGGGGGAAGACCTACGAGCAGTACTTC.

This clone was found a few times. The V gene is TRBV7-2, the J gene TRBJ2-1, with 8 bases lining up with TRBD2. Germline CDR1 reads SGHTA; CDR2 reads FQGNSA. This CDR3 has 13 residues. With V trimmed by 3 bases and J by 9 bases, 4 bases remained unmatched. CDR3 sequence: CASSLREAFEQFF. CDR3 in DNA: TGTGCCAGCAGCTTGCGGGAGGCGTTTGAGCAGTTCTTC.

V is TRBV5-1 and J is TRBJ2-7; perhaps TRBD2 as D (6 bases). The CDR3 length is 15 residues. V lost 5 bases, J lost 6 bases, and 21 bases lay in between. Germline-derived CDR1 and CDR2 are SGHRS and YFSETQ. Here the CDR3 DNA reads TGCGCCAGCAGTCATTCTAGCAGGAGGGCGGGCGAGCAGTACTTC. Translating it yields CASSHSSRRAGEQYF.

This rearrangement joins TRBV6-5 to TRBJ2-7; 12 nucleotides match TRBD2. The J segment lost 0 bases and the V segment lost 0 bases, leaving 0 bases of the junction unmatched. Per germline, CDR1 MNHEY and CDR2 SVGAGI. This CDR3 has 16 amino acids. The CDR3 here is CASSYSTSGSSYEQYF. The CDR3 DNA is TGTGCCAGCAGTTACTCGACTAGCGGGAGCTCCTACGAGCAGTACTTC.

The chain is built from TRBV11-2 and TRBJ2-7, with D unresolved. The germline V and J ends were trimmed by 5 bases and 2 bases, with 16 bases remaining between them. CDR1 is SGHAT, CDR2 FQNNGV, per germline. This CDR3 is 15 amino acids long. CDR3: CASSPSLVKPYEQYF. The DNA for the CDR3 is TGTGCCAGCAGCCCCTCATTGGTGAAGCCCTACGAGCAGTACTTC.

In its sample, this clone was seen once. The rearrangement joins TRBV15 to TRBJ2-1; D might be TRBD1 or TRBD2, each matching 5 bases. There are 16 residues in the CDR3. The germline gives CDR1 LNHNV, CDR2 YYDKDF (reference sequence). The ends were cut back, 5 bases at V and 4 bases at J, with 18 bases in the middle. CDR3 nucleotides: TGTGCCACCAGCGCCCGCCGAGGGGCGGGTTACAATGAGCAGTTCTTC. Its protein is CATSARRGAGYNEQFF. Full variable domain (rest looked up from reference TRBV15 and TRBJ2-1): DAMVIQNPRYQVTQFGKPVTLSCSQTLNHNVMYWYQQKSSQAPKLLFHYYDKDFNNEADTPDNFQSRRPNTSFCFLDIRSPGLGDTAMYLCATSARRGAGYNEQFFGPGTRLTVL.

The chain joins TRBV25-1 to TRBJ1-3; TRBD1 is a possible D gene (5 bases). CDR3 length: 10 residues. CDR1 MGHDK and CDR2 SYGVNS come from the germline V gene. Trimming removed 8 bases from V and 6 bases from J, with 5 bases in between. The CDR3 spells CASGQNTIYF. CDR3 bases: TGTGCCAGCGGACAAAACACCATATATTTT.

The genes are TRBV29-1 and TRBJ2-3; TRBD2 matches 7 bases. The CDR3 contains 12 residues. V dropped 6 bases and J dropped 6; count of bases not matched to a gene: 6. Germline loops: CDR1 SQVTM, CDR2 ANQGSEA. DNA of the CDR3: TGCAGCGTCGCTATTAGCGGGGATACGCAGTATTTT. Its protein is CSVAISGDTQYF.

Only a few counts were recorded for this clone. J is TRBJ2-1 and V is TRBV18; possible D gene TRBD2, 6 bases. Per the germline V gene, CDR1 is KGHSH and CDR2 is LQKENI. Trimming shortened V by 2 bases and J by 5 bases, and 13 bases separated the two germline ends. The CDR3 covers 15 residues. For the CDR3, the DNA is TGTGCCAGCTCACCAGGGCGAGGGACTCACAATGAGCAGTTCTTC. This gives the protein CASSPGRGTHNEQFF. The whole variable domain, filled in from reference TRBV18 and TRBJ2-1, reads NAGVMQNPRHLVRRRGQEARLRCSPMKGHSHVYWYRQLPEEGLKFMVYLQKENIIDESGMPKERFSAEFPKEGPSILRIQQVVRGDSAAYFCASSPGRGTHNEQFFGPGTRLTVL.

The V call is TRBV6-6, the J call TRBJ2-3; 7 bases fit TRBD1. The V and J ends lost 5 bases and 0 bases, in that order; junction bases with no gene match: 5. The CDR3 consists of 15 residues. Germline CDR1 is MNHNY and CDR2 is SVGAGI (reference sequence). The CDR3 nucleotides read TGTGCCAGCAGTCACAGGGGCACTAGCACAGATACGCAGTATTTT. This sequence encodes CASSHRGTSTDTQYF.

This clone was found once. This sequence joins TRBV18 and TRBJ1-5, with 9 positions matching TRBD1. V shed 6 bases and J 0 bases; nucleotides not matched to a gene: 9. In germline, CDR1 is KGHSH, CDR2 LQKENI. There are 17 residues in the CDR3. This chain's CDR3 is CASSGGQGTYSNQPQHF. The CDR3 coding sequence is TGTGCCAGCTCGGGGGGACAGGGAACTTATAGCAATCAGCCCCAGCATTTT. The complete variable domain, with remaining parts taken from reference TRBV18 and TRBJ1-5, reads NAGVMQNPRHLVRRRGQEARLRCSPMKGHSHVYWYRQLPEEGLKFMVYLQKENIIDESGMPKERFSAEFPKEGPSILRIQQVVRGDSAAYFCASSGGQGTYSNQPQHFGDGTRLSIL.

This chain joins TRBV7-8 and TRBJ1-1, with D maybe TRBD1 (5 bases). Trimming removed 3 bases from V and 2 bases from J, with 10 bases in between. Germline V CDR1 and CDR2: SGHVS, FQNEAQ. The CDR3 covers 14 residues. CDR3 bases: TGTGCCAGCAGCTTCACAGGACTTAACACTGAAGCTTTCTTT. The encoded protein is CASSFTGLNTEAFF.

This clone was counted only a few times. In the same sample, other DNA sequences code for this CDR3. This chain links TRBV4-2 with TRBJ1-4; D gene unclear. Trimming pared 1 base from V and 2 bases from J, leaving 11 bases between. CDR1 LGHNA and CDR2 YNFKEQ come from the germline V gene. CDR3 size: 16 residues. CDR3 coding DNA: TGTGCCAGCAGCCAAGGCAAGGGCGCGACTAATGAAAAACTGTTTTTT. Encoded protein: CASSQGKGATNEKLFF.

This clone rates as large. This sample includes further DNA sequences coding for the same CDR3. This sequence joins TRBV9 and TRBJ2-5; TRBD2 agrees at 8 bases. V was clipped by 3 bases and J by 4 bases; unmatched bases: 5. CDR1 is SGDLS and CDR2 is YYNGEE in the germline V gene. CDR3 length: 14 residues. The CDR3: CASSGTSLLETQYF. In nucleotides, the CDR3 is TGTGCCAGCAGCGGGACTAGCCTCCTAGAGACCCAGTACTTC.

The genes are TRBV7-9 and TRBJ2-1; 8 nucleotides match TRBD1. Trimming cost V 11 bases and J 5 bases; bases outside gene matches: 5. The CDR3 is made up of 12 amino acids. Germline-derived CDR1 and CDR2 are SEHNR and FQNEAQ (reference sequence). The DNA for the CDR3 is TGTGCCGGAGAGACAGGGGACAATGAGCAGTTCTTC. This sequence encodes CAGETGDNEQFF. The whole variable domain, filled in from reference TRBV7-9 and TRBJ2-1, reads DTGVSQNPRHKITKRGQNVTFRCDPISEHNRLYWYRQTLGQGPEFLTYFQNEAQLEKSRLLSDRFSAERPKGSFSTLEIQRTEQGDSAMYLCAGETGDNEQFFGPGTRLTVL.

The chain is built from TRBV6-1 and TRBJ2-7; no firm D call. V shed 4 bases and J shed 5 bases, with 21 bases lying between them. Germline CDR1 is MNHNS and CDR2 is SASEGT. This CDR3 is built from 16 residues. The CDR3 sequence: CASSGPDKGVKDEQYF. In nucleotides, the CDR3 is TGTGCCAGCAGTGGCCCCGACAAAGGCGTAAAGGACGAGCAGTACTTC.

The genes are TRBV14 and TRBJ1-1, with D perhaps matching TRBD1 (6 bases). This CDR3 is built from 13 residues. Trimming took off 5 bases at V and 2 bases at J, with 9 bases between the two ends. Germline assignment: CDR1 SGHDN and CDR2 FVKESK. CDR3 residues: CASSEQGNTEAFF. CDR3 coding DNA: TGTGCCAGCAGCGAACAGGGTAACACTGAAGCTTTCTTT.

Written as DNA, the CDR3 is TGTGCCAGCAGTTACAGAGGGCTTCACAATGAGCAGTTCTTC. This encodes CASSYRGLHNEQFF. V usage is TRBV6-5 and J usage is TRBJ2-1, with a possible D match to TRBD2 (5 bases). Germline V lookup: CDR1 MNHEY, CDR2 SVGAGI. V lost 2 bases to trimming and J lost 5 bases, with 10 bases between them. This CDR3 has 14 amino acids.

CDR3: CAWSAAGGVETQYF. The CDR3 nucleotides are TGTGCCTGGAGTGCCGCAGGGGGCGTTGAGACCCAGTACTTC. The chain joins TRBV30 to TRBJ2-5; 8 bases map to TRBD1. V shed 1 base, J shed 5 bases, and the junction held 6 bases outside the gene matches. CDR3 size: 14 residues. Germline V CDR1 and CDR2: GTSNPN, SVGIG (reference sequence).

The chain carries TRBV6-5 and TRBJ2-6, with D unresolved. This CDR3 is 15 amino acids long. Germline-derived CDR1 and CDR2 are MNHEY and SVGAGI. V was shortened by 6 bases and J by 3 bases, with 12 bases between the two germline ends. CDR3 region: CASSNDQDGANVLTF. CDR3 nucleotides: TGTGCCAGCAGCAACGACCAAGATGGGGCCAACGTCCTGACTTTC.

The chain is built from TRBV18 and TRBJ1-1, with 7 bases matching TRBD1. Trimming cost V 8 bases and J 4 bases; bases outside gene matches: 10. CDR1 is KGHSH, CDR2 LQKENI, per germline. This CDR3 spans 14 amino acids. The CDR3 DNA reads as TGTGCCAGCGCGTGGGACAGCCGCATCACTGAAGCTTTCTTT. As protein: CASAWDSRITEAFF.

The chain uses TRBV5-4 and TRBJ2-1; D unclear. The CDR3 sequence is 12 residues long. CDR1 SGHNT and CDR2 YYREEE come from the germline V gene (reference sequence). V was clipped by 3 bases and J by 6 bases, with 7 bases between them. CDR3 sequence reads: CASSSTSNEQFF. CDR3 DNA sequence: TGTGCCAGCAGCTCGACAAGCAATGAGCAGTTCTTC.

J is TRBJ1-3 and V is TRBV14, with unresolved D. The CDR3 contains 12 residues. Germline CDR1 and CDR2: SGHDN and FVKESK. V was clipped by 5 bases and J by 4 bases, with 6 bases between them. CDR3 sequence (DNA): TGTGCCAGCAGCTTACAAGGAAACACCATATATTTT. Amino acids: CASSLQGNTIYF.

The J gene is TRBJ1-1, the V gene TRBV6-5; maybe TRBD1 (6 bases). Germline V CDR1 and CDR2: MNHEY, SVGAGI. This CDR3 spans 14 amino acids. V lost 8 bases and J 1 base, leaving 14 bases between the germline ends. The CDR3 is CASCESRGNTEAFF. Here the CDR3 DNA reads TGTGCCAGCTGCGAATCCAGGGGGAACACTGAAGCTTTCTTT.

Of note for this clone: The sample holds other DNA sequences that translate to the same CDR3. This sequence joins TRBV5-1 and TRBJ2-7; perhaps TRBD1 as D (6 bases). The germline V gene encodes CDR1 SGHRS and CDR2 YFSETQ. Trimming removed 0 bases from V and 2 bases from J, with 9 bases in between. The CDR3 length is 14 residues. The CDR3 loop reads CASSLGGQTYEQYF. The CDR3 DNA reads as TGCGCCAGCAGCTTGGGGGGACAAACCTACGAGCAGTACTTC.